The text below deals with one T cell receptor beta chain. TCRdb's copy holds only in-frame clones and misses some; the assay was immunoSEQ multiplex PCR. The specimen's table records tens of thousands of clones. The data were taken from a study of T cells in women clearing cervical HPV infection. Study context: Case blood drawn at lesion detection; control blood after infection cleared. HLA type could not be excluded as a confounder.

The sample consisted of blood buffy coat. The source is a woman aged 18 to 75 with a cervical HPV16 infection that either progressed to CIN3+ or cleared (not recorded which).

The CDR3 protein is CSGTSGGANEQFF. CDR3 DNA (partial): TGCAGCGGGACTAGCGGGGGGGCGAATGAG. The chain has TRBV29-1 and TRBJ2-1; 15 bases are shared with TRBD2. The CDR3 end is not reached by the read, which stops 3 residues before it; the germline J gene fills it in. CDR1 and CDR2 (germline): SQVTM, ANQGSEA. The CDR3 runs 13 residues. V shed 7 bases and J 7 bases; nucleotides not matched to a gene: 2.